This T cell receptor (beta chain) was documented in a study of tumor-infiltrating lymphocytes in oesophageal squamous cell carcinoma. TCRdb itself ran the PCR reads through MiXCR, one entry per CDR3 protein. The sample has just over 15,000 distinct CDR3 sequences, 45% to 50% seen once; the top ten hold around 17%. This clonotype was detected only a few times. This likely comes from a read error, as the CDR3 has no conserved phenylalanine or tryptophan at its end. The DNA is left out, because the CDR3 cannot be placed on it with certainty; the CDR3 is given as TCRdb lists it. The CDR3 length is 17 residues, termini included. CDR1 SGHTA and CDR2 FQGTGA come from the germline V gene.

The receptor was derived from a male donor with esophageal squamous cell carcinoma. The V gene is TRBV7-3, the J gene TRBJ1-1; TRBD1, the table's D call, lacks a check against the DNA. Material: esophageal tumor tissue. This CDR3 is CASSLAWSTVVSSSSGQ.